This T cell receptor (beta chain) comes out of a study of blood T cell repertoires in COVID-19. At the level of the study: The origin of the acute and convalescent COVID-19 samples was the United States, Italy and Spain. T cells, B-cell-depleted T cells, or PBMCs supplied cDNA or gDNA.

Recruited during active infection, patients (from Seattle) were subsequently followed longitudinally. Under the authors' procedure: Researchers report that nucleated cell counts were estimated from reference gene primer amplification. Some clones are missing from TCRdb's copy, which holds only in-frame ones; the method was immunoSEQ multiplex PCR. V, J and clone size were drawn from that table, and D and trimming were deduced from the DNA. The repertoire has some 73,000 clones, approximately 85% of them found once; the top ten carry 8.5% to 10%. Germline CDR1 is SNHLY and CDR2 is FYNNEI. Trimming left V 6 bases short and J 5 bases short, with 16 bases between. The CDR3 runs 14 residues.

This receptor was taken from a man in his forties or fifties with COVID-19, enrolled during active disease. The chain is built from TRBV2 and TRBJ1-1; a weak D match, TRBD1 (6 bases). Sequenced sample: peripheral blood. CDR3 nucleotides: TGTGCCAGCAGGGAGGGGGGGGCGAGGACTGAAGCTTTCTTT. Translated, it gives CASREGGARTEAFF.